These 4 T cell receptor beta chains share one sample of origin, sequenced in a study of shared clonotypes between healthy human individuals. Libraries were prepared by immunoSEQ multiplex PCR; TCRdb keeps only in-frame clonotypes and omits some of them. This table has about 490,000 clones, around 80% appearing once. Input material: PBMCs. The receptors were sampled from a woman in her 40s in good health. Some clones in this sample may be carry-over from other donors' samples.

The chain uses TRBV7-9 and TRBJ2-7; 8 bases are a match to TRBD2. With V trimmed by 1 base and J by 0 bases, 2 bases remained unmatched. The CDR3 is made up of 15 amino acids. Germline values: CDR1 SEHNR, CDR2 FQNEAQ (reference sequence). The DNA of the CDR3 is TGTGCCAGCAGCTTAGGTGGGACTAGCTCCTACGAGCAGTACTTC. Translation: CASSLGGTSSYEQYF.

The chain is built from TRBV19 and TRBJ2-4, with 7 bases fitting TRBD1. The V gene end was trimmed by 5 bases and the J gene end by 6 bases; junction bases not matched to a gene: 10. The CDR3 totals 15 residues. CDR1 and CDR2 from the germline V gene are LNHDA and SQIVND (reference sequence). The CDR3 here is CASSYRGATGNIQYF. The CDR3 nucleotides are TGTGCCAGTAGTTACAGGGGAGCGACGGGAAACATTCAGTACTTC.

The table lists this clone with many counts. V gene TRBV30 combines with J gene TRBJ1-5, with 7 nucleotides matching TRBD1. This CDR3 is built from 14 residues. V lost 4 bases and J lost 4; bases outside the gene matches: 7. The germline CDR1 and CDR2 sequences are GTSNPN and SVGIG (reference sequence). DNA of the CDR3: TGTGCCTGGACCCGACAGGGTTGGAATCAGCCCCAGCATTTT. It is translated as CAWTRQGWNQPQHF.

As concerns this clone: A read error may be the cause here, since a much bigger clone is one base away. The genes are TRBV25-1 and TRBJ2-5, with 9 bases identical to TRBD1. Germline CDR1 reads MGHDK; CDR2 reads SYGVNS. The CDR3 is 14 amino acids. In DNA form, the CDR3 reads TGTGCCAGCAGTGTGGAGACAGGGGGAGAGACCCAGCACTTC. It is translated as CASSVETGGETQHF.